This TCR beta chain appears in the sequencing data of a study of human T cells and chemical hapten exposure (dated by TCRdb to 2020 to 2022). Some background on the complete study: For sensitization, 2% DPC in acetone was applied to a roughly 2 cm by roughly 2 cm area of upper inner arm skin. Weekly therapeutic DPC doses were additionally applied to the scalp of patients throughout the approximately 25-week study period. Patch testing on the upper back used Finn chambers containing 0.01% DPC, with scoring done after 6 days according to International Contact Dermatitis Research Group standards. The mostly female patient cohort included alopecia areata with under or over 50% scalp involvement, alopecia totalis and alopecia universalis. Libraries were pooled for sequencing, and variation in per-sample TCR yields was attributed mainly to small differences in library volumes within the pool. In alopecia patients, the study followed how the peripheral blood TCR repertoire changed in vivo over primary and secondary sensitization to diphenylcyclopropenone (DPC), a hapten. Blood samples were taken from patients before sensitization (week 0) and then at 2, 6 and about 24 weeks after DPC sensitization. About 28 alopecia patients gave blood for TCR sequencing at one to four time points (pre-sensitization, 2, 6 and 24 weeks).

The intended sense of this specimen's time point label: patch test 2, 6 weeks after DPC sensitization. The treatment or condition label of this sample denotes: therapeutic diphenylcyclopropenone sensitization with weekly scalp DPC. At every patch-test visit, the blood draw took place before the patch test was put on. Eligible patients were aged 18 to 70, diagnosed with alopecia, deemed suitable for DPC therapy, and excluded if pregnant. Unfractionated whole blood was collected in Tempus Blood RNA tubes, and total RNA was extracted from that blood. To prepare the library, RACE was applied. The reads were generated on a NextSeq 500. Library preparation attached unique molecular identifiers to individual cDNA molecules for quantitative, reproducible TCR counting. Both TCR alpha and TCR beta chains were sequenced from each blood RNA sample. In the original analysis: A median of approximately 96,000 TCRs per sample was observed, with a range of about 23,224 to 690,600. V, J and CDR3 annotation of the TCR reads was performed with the Decombinator software suite. For the PS versus PT1 abundance plots, all samples were subsampled to the same number of TCRs (28,000). Expanded TCRs were defined as absent before sensitization and observed at least eight times at the 2-week time point. Using fastp trimming at Q25 and MiXCR clonotype assembly, TCRdb reanalyzed the public sequencing data and kept in-frame beta chains. Each record represents a unique CDR3 protein, reported with the most common genes and DNA among its rows. TCRdb, not the original authors, processed these V and J calls. This sample is represented by more than 60,000 distinct CDR3 sequences; around a tenth of them were singletons. The leading ten clones occupy around 6.8% of the sample.

V is reduced by 0 bases and J by 0 bases, leaving a spacing of 18 bases between them. The CDR1 and CDR2 encoded by the germline V gene are SGHDT and YYEEEE. The CDR3 contains 18 residues, cysteine and phenylalanine counted. Only the CDR3 portion is preserved as DNA: 54 bases, with reading frame beginning at the first base. To note about this clonotype: The clone's antigen remains unknown. Per-base qualities were not stored, and no clone one base away is much larger.

The investigation overall reported the following: Significantly more large CDR3 similarity clusters were formed by expanded TCRs than by pre-sensitization or healthy control sets, consistent with antigen-driven responses. Because every patient had alopecia, a presumed autoimmune disease, the patients' immune response might differ from that of healthy individuals. The number of TCRs above 1 in 1000 frequency did not change with DPC sensitization; there was no evidence of global repertoire structure alterations. After repeated subsampling, changes were observed in the strength of the expansion versus patch-test correlation and in the threshold at which the correlation became significant. Patch test score correlated positively with the number of PT1 expanded TCRs, reaching significance at thresholds 8, 16 and 32 but not at 4.

The sequence is built from TRBV5-6 and TRBJ1-1; the D segment could be TRBD1, given 5 matching bases. The source material was whole blood, sampled in connection with sensitization to the hapten diphenylcyclopropenone (DPC). The TCR sequence derives from a woman in her fifties or sixties with alopecia areata. Some clones in this sample may be carry-over from other donors' samples. The DNA sequence follows: TGTGCCAGCAGCTTGGCGAAGGGGACCCAGCTAATGAACACTGAAGCTTTCTTT. Translated, this gives CASSLAKGTQLMNTEAFF.